This T cell receptor (beta chain) was identified in a study of technical replicates of blood from a handful of donors. The data were produced by immunoSEQ multiplex PCR, yet TCRdb's version contains in-frame clones alone and is incomplete. The table includes tens of thousands of clones, roughly 94% detected once. CDR3 length: 16 amino acids. J gave up 5 bases and V 1 base, and 5 bases lay outside the gene matches. Germline V gene data show CDR1 as SGHTA and CDR2 as FQGNSA. The chain employs TRBV7-2 and TRBJ2-2; 9 bases map to TRBD2. Sequences were obtained from PBMCs. The clonotype originates from a human donor in good health. Some clones in this sample may be carry-over from other donors' samples. The CDR3 is CASSLVGLAPTGELFF. In nucleotides, the CDR3 is TGTGCCAGCAGCTTAGTCGGACTAGCGCCGACCGGGGAGCTGTTTTTT. The full variable domain, rest sourced from reference TRBV7-2 and TRBJ2-2, is GAGVSQSPSNKVTEKGKDVELRCDPISGHTALYWYRQSLGQGLEFLIYFQGNSAPDKSGLPSDRFSAERTGGSVSTLTIQRTQQEDSAVYLCASSLVGLAPTGELFFGEGSRLTVL.